This TCR beta chain stems from a study of CD8+ T cells in alopecia areata. Broader study findings: It was lesional scalp, especially alopecia totalis/universalis, that showed higher clonality than normal scalp.

Lesional scalp tissue (obtained by punch biopsy) and peripheral blood were collected from alopecia areata patients. Starting from PBMCs, sorting isolated CD4+ and CD8+ T cells. Germline V gives CDR1 ENHRY, CDR2 SYGVKD. Between the trimmed V and J ends, which lost 4 bases and 0 bases, there was a span of 4 bases. CDR3 length: 13 residues. In its sample, this clone was seen a few times. Its specificity is unknown. RNA was extracted and reverse transcribed into cDNA as the sequencing template. The assay was immunoSEQ multiplex PCR, and TCRdb's table has in-frame clones only and misses some. This table has 100,000 to 120,000 clones, approximately 50% appearing once.

Sequenced material: NKG2D-low CD8+ T cells sorted from blood. This receptor was taken from a human donor with alopecia areata. J is TRBJ2-1 and V is TRBV10-3; unclear D gene. CDR3 amino acids: CAISGASYNEQFF. CDR3 sequence (DNA): TGTGCCATCAGTGGCGCCTCCTACAATGAGCAGTTCTTC.